This TCR beta chain was identified during a study of blood T cell repertoires in COVID-19. Study at large: There were acute and convalescent COVID-19 samples, and they came from the United States, Italy and Spain. T cells, B-cell-depleted T cells, or PBMCs provided the cDNA or gDNA that served as material.

With 8 bases removed from V and 4 bases from J, the gap between germline ends came to 14 bases. CDR3 size: 14 residues. Germline V gene lookup returns CDR1 MNHEY and CDR2 SVGAGI. As processed by the authors: Nucleated cell counts were estimated from reference gene primer amplification. Using immunoSEQ multiplex PCR, the repertoire was profiled, and TCRdb retains in-frame clones only, with some absent. Clone size and the V and J calls come from that table; the DNA yielded D and trimming. Of approximately 160,000 clones in the sample, 65% to 85% were seen once. Sequencing input: peripheral blood. The J gene is TRBJ1-4, the V gene TRBV6-5; a possible D gene is TRBD1 (6 bases). The receptor comes from a man between 60 and 75 years old with active or convalescent COVID-19. This CDR3 is CASRTRTVNEKLFF. The CDR3 DNA is TGTGCCAGCCGTACTCGGACAGTTAATGAAAAACTGTTTTTT.